These 10 T cell receptor beta chains were sequenced from one sample in a study of T cells after yellow fever vaccination (dated by TCRdb to about 2019). Reading the label with the study, this specimen's treatment or condition is: live attenuated yellow fever vaccine strain. Receptor amplification or capture employed 5' RACE. The reads were generated on an Illumina NovaSeq 6000. The public reads were run again by TCRdb, first through fastp at Q25 and then through MiXCR, and only productive beta chains were kept. Entries are consolidated by CDR3 protein sequence, retaining the most common genes and DNA. This sample holds hundreds of thousands of distinct CDR3 sequences; around 13% were observed only once. The top ten clones comprise 2.5% to 3.5% of the sample. This specimen consisted of CD4+ T cells sorted from PBMCs, obtained 15 days after the yellow fever booster vaccination. The receptor source for this set is a man aged 18 to 29 who received the YFV17D yellow fever vaccine.

In its sample, this clonotype was seen a few times. V is TRBV4-3 and J is TRBJ2-2; D is possibly TRBD1 (6 bases). There are 17 residues in the CDR3. Germline values: CDR1 LGHNA, CDR2 YSLEER. Deletions cut 4 bases from V and 6 bases from J, with 21 bases between. CDR3 nucleotides: TGCGCCAGCAGCCCATCGCCGCAAACAGGGTCGGCCGGGGAGCTGTTTTTT. Encoded protein: CASSPSPQTGSAGELFF.

This clonotype has ten or more counts. The CDR3 is CASSFRAGGPETQYF. The CDR3 DNA is TGTGCCAGCAGTTTCCGAGCGGGGGGGCCAGAGACCCAGTACTTC. J is TRBJ2-5 and V is TRBV12-3 or TRBV12-4, with 10 bases that match TRBD2. V was clipped by 3 bases and J by 4 bases; unmatched bases: 5. The CDR3 runs to 15 residues.

This clonotype was observed at least ten times. The chain joins TRBV7-3 to TRBJ2-2; D might be TRBD2 (5 bases). This CDR3 region has 11 residues. Germline loops: CDR1 SGHTA, CDR2 FQGTGA. V was clipped by 5 bases and J by 8 bases, with 6 bases between them. CDR3 sequence reads: CASSPGGELFF. The CDR3 coding sequence is TGTGCCAGCAGCCCGGGGGGGGAGCTGTTTTTT.

This clonotype has just a few counts. The chain couples TRBV20-1 to TRBJ2-7; D perhaps matches TRBD1 (5 bases). Trimming took 0 bases from V and 4 from J, leaving 13 bases between them. CDR3 length: 14 amino acids. Germline V gene lookup returns CDR1 DFQATT and CDR2 SNEGSKA (reference sequence). The CDR3 sequence: CSARDRRTQYEQYF. In nucleotides, the CDR3 is TGCAGTGCTAGAGATCGTCGGACACAATACGAGCAGTACTTC.

This clonotype was detected a few times. The junction departs from the called germline gene at one end, perhaps through a read error. This sequence joins TRBV5-1 and TRBJ2-2, with D maybe TRBD2 (5 bases). CDR3 size: 14 residues. Germline-derived CDR1 and CDR2 are SGHRS and YFSETQ. CDR3 nucleotides: TGCGCCAGCAGCTTGGGGGGAAACACCGGGGAGCTGTCTTTT. Encoded protein: CASSLGGNTGELSF.

The V and J genes are TRBV20-1 and TRBJ2-4; D call uncertain. Germline V gene data show CDR1 as DFQATT and CDR2 as SNEGSKA (reference sequence). V was cut by 3 bases and J by 0 bases, with 9 bases left in between. This CDR3 has 14 residues. CDR3 coding DNA: TGCAGTGCTAGGGAGACACTAGCCAAAAACATTCAGTACTTC. Amino acids: CSARETLAKNIQYF.

V usage is TRBV3-1 and J usage is TRBJ2-5; TRBD2 matches at 8 bases. Germline V lookup: CDR1 LGHDT, CDR2 YNNKEL (reference sequence). This CDR3 contains 16 residues. V lost 3 bases and J lost 2; bases outside the gene matches: 8. The CDR3 is CASSQPGLGSQETQYF. In DNA form, the CDR3 reads TGTGCCAGCAGCCAGCCGGGACTAGGCTCTCAAGAGACCCAGTACTTC.

This clonotype was counted only a few times. V and J are TRBV7-8 and TRBJ2-1; no firm D call. This CDR3 comprises 11 residues. V was pared by 5 bases and J by 8 bases, with 7 bases between. The germline CDR1 and CDR2 sequences are SGHVS and FQNEAQ. CDR3 protein: CASSLIDEQFF. The CDR3, as DNA: TGTGCCAGCAGCCTAATCGATGAGCAGTTCTTC.

This clonotype was seen more than once but under ten times. The chain combines TRBV6-2 or TRBV6-3 with TRBJ1-5; 7 nucleotides line up with TRBD1. Germline trimming cut 5 bases from V and 2 bases from J; bases unmatched to any gene: 9. The CDR3 has 16 residues. Germline lookup yields CDR1 MNHEY and CDR2 SVGEGT. The CDR3 loop reads CASSHPLGQRNQPQHF. As DNA, the CDR3 is TGTGCCAGCAGTCACCCCCTGGGACAGCGCAATCAGCCCCAGCATTTT.

Only a few counts were recorded for this clonotype. The rearrangement links TRBV6-2 or TRBV6-3 to TRBJ2-3, with D possibly matching TRBD1 (6 bases). Germline V gene data show CDR1 as MNHEY and CDR2 as SVGEGT. V lost 6 bases to trimming and J lost 2 bases, with 9 bases between them. The CDR3 is 13 amino acids. The CDR3 reads CASRRGNTDTQYF. DNA of the CDR3: TGTGCCAGCAGGAGGGGGAACACAGATACGCAGTATTTT.